This T cell receptor beta chain is drawn from a study of T-cell reconstitution after alpha-beta-depleted transplantation in children. The CDR3 is 15 amino acids. Germline CDR1 KGHSH, CDR2 LQKENI. V lost 2 bases and J 4 bases, leaving 14 bases between the germline ends. Unique molecular identifiers featured in how the TCRbeta library was prepared. In TCRdb, the PCR reads were re-called with MiXCR into one record per CDR3 protein. The sample includes 450,000 to 600,000 distinct CDR3 sequences, about 30% seen only once; the top ten take 2% to 3%. This chain joins TRBV18 and TRBJ1-2, with D perhaps matching TRBD1 (6 bases). This sample comprised PBMCs from the stem cell graft donor, obtained from the stem cell graft. This TCR was recovered from a human donor who donated a stem cell graft to a child with aplastic anemia. In DNA form, the CDR3 reads TGTGCCAGCTCACCAGTAAAGACAGGCTCCTATGGCTACACCTTC. This encodes CASSPVKTGSYGYTF. Together with reference TRBV18 and TRBJ1-2, the CDR3 gives the full variable domain: NAGVMQNPRHLVRRRGQEARLRCSPMKGHSHVYWYRQLPEEGLKFMVYLQKENIIDESGMPKERFSAEFPKEGPSILRIQQVVRGDSAAYFCASSPVKTGSYGYTFGSGTRLTVV.